The rows below give T cell receptor beta chains drawn from one sample of a study of cytomegalovirus exposure and HLA in healthy donors. Libraries were prepared by immunoSEQ multiplex PCR; TCRdb keeps only in-frame clonotypes and omits some of them. The profile shows around 200,000 clones, approximately 82% of them singletons. Sequencing used PBMCs. The receptors stem from a girl aged 2 to 9 in good health and CMV-seropositive. The CDR3 runs from the conserved cysteine through the conserved F or W. A D gene is named only where the DNA matches it firmly. Clone size is shown for a subset of rows, as once, few, many or a class of expanded clone.

clone_size j_call v_call d_call cdr3_aa cdr3_nt
NA TRBJ2-3 TRBV7-8 TRBD2 CASSLVGTSVSSTDTQYF TGTGCCAGCAGCTTAGTAGGGACTAGCGTATCTAGCACAGATACGCAGTATTTT
NA TRBJ2-7 TRBV5-4 TRBD1 CASSRDSYEQYF TGTGCCAGCAGCAGGGACAGCTACGAGCAGTACTTC
NA TRBJ1-4 TRBV2 NA CASSDYYVGLATNEKLFF TGTGCCAGCAGTGACTATTATGTGGGCCTGGCAACTAATGAAAAACTGTTTTTT
NA TRBJ1-3 TRBV5-1 NA CASSLDPGFTGNTIYF TGCGCCAGCAGCTTGGATCCGGGATTTACTGGAAACACCATATATTTT
NA TRBJ1-5 TRBV28 NA CASSFSGRYQPQHF TGTGCCAGCAGTTTCTCGGGGAGATATCAGCCCCAGCATTTT
NA TRBJ2-1 TRBV7-3 TRBD1 CASSYPQGEQFF TGTGCCAGCAGCTACCCACAGGGGGAGCAGTTCTTC
few TRBJ1-1 TRBV5-1 NA CASSVGIMNTEAFF TGCGCCAGCAGCGTCGGGATTATGAACACTGAAGCTTTCTTT
NA TRBJ1-4 TRBV29-1 TRBD1 CSVEDRGATNEKLFF TGCAGCGTTGAAGACAGGGGGGCAACTAATGAAAAACTGTTTTTT
NA TRBJ1-4 TRBV10-3 NA CAINQKLFF TGTGCCATCAATCAGAAACTGTTTTTT
NA TRBJ1-1 TRBV7-9 NA CASSSGGKAEAFF TGTGCCAGCAGCTCCGGGGGAAAGGCTGAAGCTTTCTTT